This passage covers 22 T cell receptor beta chains from one sample sequenced in a study of cytomegalovirus exposure and HLA in healthy donors (dated by TCRdb to the late 2010s). The library was made by the immunoSEQ multiplex PCR assay. The multiplex PCR relied on a mix of 60 forward primers for TCR Vbeta segments and 13 reverse primers for TCR Jbeta segments. What TCRdb holds here is the immuneACCESS table cut down to in-frame rearrangements. Part of the clones is not present; checked against another copy, under half of the missing clones reflect an unresolved V gene, and the others are unexplained. The sample table contains approximately 160,000 clones; only one count was recorded for about three quarters of them. In total, the top ten clones hold 4.5% to 5% of the sample. Sequences were obtained from PBMCs. The receptors stem from a man between 18 and 29 years old in good health and CMV-seropositive.

The J gene is TRBJ1-1, the V gene TRBV27, with D possibly being TRBD1 (6 bases). V was cut by 8 bases and J by 5 bases, with 24 bases left in between. The CDR3 runs 16 residues. CDR1 is MNHEY, CDR2 SMNVEV, per germline (reference sequence). CDR3 nucleotides: TGTGCCAGCCTGGTTAGGGGGGGGAGGCCGGGTACTGAAGCTTTCTTT. Protein product: CASLVRGGRPGTEAFF.

This clone appeared once. The chain links TRBV30 to TRBJ1-5; no definite D call. Germline assignment: CDR1 GTSNPN and CDR2 SVGIG (reference sequence). Trimming took 5 bases from V and 5 from J, leaving 10 bases between them. This CDR3 has 12 amino acids. CDR3 amino acids: CAWGYGYQPQHF. In DNA, the CDR3 is TGTGCCTGGGGTTACGGGTATCAGCCCCAGCATTTT. Together with reference TRBV30 and TRBJ1-5, the CDR3 gives the full variable domain: SQTIHQWPATLVQPVGSPLSLECTVEGTSNPNLYWYRQAAGRGLQLLFYSVGIGQISSEVPQNLSASRPQDRQFILSSKKLLLSDSGFYLCAWGYGYQPQHFGDGTRLSIL.

This clone appeared a few times. V is TRBV28 and J is TRBJ1-1; D possibly corresponds to TRBD1 (6 bases). Trimming removed 5 bases from V and 1 base from J, with 20 bases in between. The germline V gene has CDR1 MDHEN and CDR2 SYDVKM. The CDR3 has 17 amino acids. CDR3 nucleotides: TGTGCCAGCAGTCAAGTCACGGTTTTAGGGGGGAACACTGAAGCTTTCTTT. Translated, it gives CASSQVTVLGGNTEAFF.

The chain joins TRBV5-1 to TRBJ2-6; weak D call: TRBD1 (5 bases). Trimming stripped 0 bases from V and 1 base from J, with 11 bases between. Germline V lookup: CDR1 SGHRS, CDR2 YFSETQ. The CDR3 totals 17 residues. CDR3 DNA: TGCGCCAGCAGCTTGGCTGGCAGGGCATCTGGGGCCAACGTCCTGACTTTC. It codes for CASSLAGRASGANVLTF.

The genes are TRBV25-1 and TRBJ2-2, with TRBD2 matching over 9 bases. Losses at the gene ends were 4 bases for V and 6 bases for J; bases not matched to a gene: 15. The CDR3 extends over 18 amino acids. CDR1 MGHDK and CDR2 SYGVNS come from the germline V gene. CDR3 DNA: TGTGCCAGCAGTGTAAGGACTAGCGAGGTTTTACTCCCCGGGGAGCTGTTTTTT. Protein product: CASSVRTSEVLLPGELFF.

The chain uses TRBV30 and TRBJ1-6, with D possibly TRBD1 on 6 matching bases. V was shortened by 1 base and J by 6 bases, with 10 bases between the two germline ends. There are 14 residues in the CDR3. CDR1 and CDR2 from the germline V gene are GTSNPN and SVGIG (reference sequence). The CDR3 nucleotides read TGTGCCTGGAGTGGGGGACACCGTAATTCACCCCTCCACTTT. Translated: CAWSGGHRNSPLHF.

This clone was seen a few times. This sequence joins TRBV7-6 and TRBJ2-3, with D perhaps TRBD2 (6 bases). Trimming took off 5 bases at V and 1 base at J, with 19 bases between the two ends. The CDR3 extends over 17 amino acids. Germline V gene data show CDR1 as SGHVS and CDR2 as FNYEAQ. CDR3 DNA: TGTGCCAGCAGCGACCTGCGCGGCGGGGAAGGCACAGATACGCAGTATTTT. Translation gives CASSDLRGGEGTDTQYF.

This sequence joins TRBV6-1 and TRBJ1-4; 9 nucleotides align to TRBD1. Unmatched junction bases numbered 3, after V lost 10 bases and J lost 3 bases. The CDR3 spans 13 residues. Germline loops: CDR1 MNHNS, CDR2 SASEGT. CDR3 sequence: CATHRGPNEKLFF. The CDR3 DNA is TGTGCCACCCACAGGGGGCCTAATGAAAAACTGTTTTTT.

V and J are TRBV7-2 and TRBJ2-3; maybe TRBD1 (5 bases). Trimming stripped 5 bases from V and 8 bases from J, with 20 bases between. The length of the CDR3 is 15 residues. Germline CDR1 is SGHTA and CDR2 is FQGNSA. Here the CDR3 reads CASSASGPITATQYF. As DNA, the CDR3 is TGTGCCAGCAGCGCCTCAGGGCCGATAACCGCTACGCAGTATTTT.

The CDR3 region is CASSSRGLTEAFF. Written as DNA, the CDR3 is TGTGCCAGCAGCAGCAGAGGGCTCACTGAAGCTTTCTTT. The chain employs TRBV11-2 and TRBJ1-1; D gene uncertain. Trimming stripped 5 bases from V and 4 bases from J, with 11 bases between. Germline CDR1 SGHAT, CDR2 FQNNGV. CDR3 length: 13 amino acids.

This clone was counted a few times. V is TRBV25-1 and J is TRBJ1-6; 8 nucleotides agree with TRBD1. V was clipped by 1 base and J by 0 bases; unmatched bases: 5. The CDR3 loop spans 18 amino acids. Germline loops: CDR1 MGHDK, CDR2 SYGVNS. DNA of the CDR3: TGTGCCAGCAGTGAATGGGGGACAGGCAGCTCCTATAATTCACCCCTCCACTTT. Its translation: CASSEWGTGSSYNSPLHF.

This chain uses TRBV4-2 with TRBJ1-4, with a weak D call TRBD1 (5 bases). The V end lost 0 bases, the J end lost 8 bases, and 7 bases lay between the germline ends. CDR1 is LGHNA, CDR2 YNFKEQ, per germline. The CDR3 runs 13 residues. The CDR3 loop is CASSQEAGEKLFF. The CDR3 bases are TGTGCCAGCAGCCAAGAAGCAGGGGAAAAACTGTTTTTT.

The chain employs TRBV2 and TRBJ1-2, with a tentative D call TRBD1 (5 bases). The germline V gene encodes CDR1 SNHLY and CDR2 FYNNEI. V was trimmed by 4 bases and J by 2 bases, leaving 14 bases between them. CDR3 length: 15 residues. This CDR3 is CASSALPKGNYGYTF. CDR3 nucleotides: TGTGCCAGCAGTGCTCTTCCCAAGGGGAACTATGGCTACACCTTC.

The chain recombines TRBV7-3 with TRBJ2-1, with 13 positions matching TRBD2. Germline V lookup: CDR1 SGHTA, CDR2 FQGTGA. V shed 4 bases and J 9 bases; nucleotides not matched to a gene: 6. The CDR3 covers 15 residues. The CDR3 DNA reads as TGTGCCAGCAGCTCGACTAGCGGGGGGCCTTTTGAGCAGTTCTTC. This sequence encodes CASSSTSGGPFEQFF. Together with reference TRBV7-3 and TRBJ2-1, the CDR3 gives the full variable domain: GAGVSQTPSNKVTEKGKYVELRCDPISGHTALYWYRQSLGQGPEFLIYFQGTGAADDSGLPNDRFFAVRPEGSVSTLKIQRTERGDSAVYLCASSSTSGGPFEQFFGPGTRLTVL.

V is TRBV9 and J is TRBJ1-1; no firm D call. The CDR3 consists of 14 residues. Deletions cut 0 bases from V and 0 bases from J, with 6 bases between. Germline CDR1 reads SGDLS; CDR2 reads YYNGEE. Here the CDR3 DNA reads TGTGCCAGCAGCGTAGGTCATCTGAACACTGAAGCTTTCTTT. The encoded protein is CASSVGHLNTEAFF.

This chain uses TRBV6-1 with TRBJ1-5, with D perhaps matching TRBD1 (6 bases). The CDR3 consists of 15 residues. Trimming left V 6 bases short and J 2 bases short, with 14 bases between. The germline V gene encodes CDR1 MNHNS and CDR2 SASEGT. This chain's CDR3 is CASSLEGGGNQPQHF. The CDR3 nucleotides are TGTGCCAGCAGCCTAGAAGGGGGGGGCAATCAGCCCCAGCATTTT.

The V call is TRBV25-1, the J call TRBJ2-4; no clear D gene. Germline V gene lookup returns CDR1 MGHDK and CDR2 SYGVNS. The CDR3 totals 13 residues. Trimming removed 6 bases from V and 12 bases from J, with 18 bases in between. CDR3 sequence: CASSPFSKSYQYF. The CDR3 DNA sequence: TGTGCCAGCAGCCCGTTCTCGAAGAGTTATCAGTACTTC.

As DNA, the CDR3 is TGTGCCTGGAGTGTACTGGGGACAATTAATCAGCCCCAGCATTTT. It yields the protein CAWSVLGTINQPQHF. This chain uses TRBV30 with TRBJ1-5; a possible D gene is TRBD1 (6 bases). Trimming took off 0 bases at V and 4 bases at J, with 13 bases between the two ends. The CDR3 consists of 15 residues. Per the germline V gene, CDR1 is GTSNPN and CDR2 is SVGIG (reference sequence).

The gene calls are TRBV5-1 and TRBJ2-2, with 8 positions matching TRBD2. Trimming cost V 0 bases and J 1 base; bases outside gene matches: 5. The CDR3 totals 17 residues. The germline V gene encodes CDR1 SGHRS and CDR2 YFSETQ. The chain's CDR3 is CASSLDSAGGNTGELFF. The CDR3 DNA reads TGCGCCAGCAGCTTGGATTCGGCGGGAGGGAACACCGGGGAGCTGTTTTTT.

CDR3: CASRGLATEAFF. CDR3 coding DNA: TGTGCCAGCAGGGGGCTGGCCACTGAAGCTTTCTTT. The V and J genes are TRBV5-6 and TRBJ1-1; D is perhaps TRBD1 (5 bases). Trimming stripped 5 bases from V and 4 bases from J, with 9 bases between. This CDR3 contains 12 residues. Germline V gene lookup returns CDR1 SGHDT and CDR2 YYEEEE.

This clone is a singleton in its sample. The chain has TRBV19 and TRBJ1-1, with D maybe TRBD1 (6 bases). CDR1 and CDR2 (germline): LNHDA, SQIVND (reference sequence). This CDR3 contains 13 residues. Trimming removed 9 bases from V and 10 bases from J, with 21 bases in between. CDR3 loop: CASHTTGSVGAFF. The CDR3 bases are TGTGCCAGCCACACTACAGGGTCAGTAGGAGCTTTCTTT. Full variable domain (rest looked up from reference TRBV19 and TRBJ1-1): DGGITQSPKYLFRKEGQNVTLSCEQNLNHDAMYWYRQDPGQGLRLIYYSQIVNDFQKGDIAEGYSVSREKKESFPLTVTSAQKNPTAFYLCASHTTGSVGAFFGQGTRLTVV.

This clone occurred a few times. This chain joins TRBV6-6 and TRBJ2-2; TRBD2 might be the D (6 bases). Trimming left V 11 bases short and J 0 bases short, with 16 bases between. The CDR3 consists of 15 residues. Per germline, CDR1 MNHNY and CDR2 SVGAGI (reference sequence). CDR3 amino acids: CAGRAAGSNTGELFF. The CDR3 bases are TGTGCCGGTCGGGCAGCGGGCTCGAACACCGGGGAGCTGTTTTTT.